Presented here are 32 T cell receptor beta chains from one specimen sequenced in a study of molecular identifiers for immune sequencing clone quantification. In TCRdb, the PCR reads were re-called with MiXCR into one record per CDR3 protein. Among around 40,000 distinct CDR3 sequences listed, approximately 19% were seen once. The source material was naive CD8+ T cells from blood, with Jurkat cell RNA spiked in. This sample's subset: FACS-sorted CD8+CD4-CCR7+CD45RA+ naive T cells. The receptors come from a human donor in good health. Some libraries in this study had Jurkat cell RNA spiked in.

The sample holds many counts of this clonotype. The rearrangement links TRBV7-2 to TRBJ1-5, with D hard to call. V was shortened by 6 bases and J by 2 bases, with 8 bases between the two germline ends. The CDR3 spans 13 residues. Germline loops: CDR1 SGHTA, CDR2 FQGNSA. The CDR3 nucleotides are TGTGCCAGCAGTCCGTGGGGCAATCAGCCCCAGCATTTT. This codes for CASSPWGNQPQHF.

Ten or more counts support this clonotype. This sequence joins TRBV12-3 or TRBV12-4 and TRBJ2-1; D possibly uses TRBD1 or TRBD2 (5 bases each). This CDR3 has 15 amino acids. The V end lost 6 bases, the J end lost 10 bases, and 22 bases lay between the germline ends. The CDR3 here is CASRIWTPQGEEQFF. In DNA form, the CDR3 reads TGTGCCAGCAGAATATGGACTCCCCAGGGAGAGGAGCAGTTCTTC.

In the case of this clonotype: This may be a read error: a much more frequent sequence differs by one nucleotide. The rearrangement joins TRBV11-2 to TRBJ2-1, with D perhaps TRBD2 (5 bases). Germline V gives CDR1 SGHAT, CDR2 FQNNGV. The length of the CDR3 is 12 residues. The CDR3 loop is CVSSLGVASGFF. CDR3 DNA sequence: TGTGTCAGCAGCCTCGGGGTCGCCAGCGGGTTCTTC.

This clonotype was seen many times. The chain uses TRBV6-5 and TRBJ2-7; 8 bases match TRBD1. The V segment lost 6 bases and the J segment 4 bases; nucleotides outside the gene matches: 5. CDR1 is MNHEY and CDR2 is SVGAGI in the germline V gene. The CDR3 is 13 residues long. CDR3 sequence: CASRLGQGYEQYF. CDR3 coding DNA: TGTGCCAGCAGACTTGGACAGGGATACGAGCAGTACTTC.

This clonotype occurred many times. The chain carries TRBV27 and TRBJ1-1; 7 positions match TRBD1. From germline, CDR1 is MNHEY and CDR2 SMNVEV (reference sequence). J lost 6 bases, V lost 7 bases, and 8 bases had no gene match. The CDR3 loop spans 13 amino acids. The CDR3: CASKRGGLAEAFF. The CDR3 nucleotides read TGTGCCAGCAAGAGAGGGGGCTTAGCTGAAGCTTTCTTT.

This chain joins TRBV20-1 and TRBJ2-2; 13 positions agree with TRBD2. The CDR3 totals 18 residues. The trim removed 3 bases at V and 6 bases at J, leaving 13 bases unmatched. Germline values: CDR1 DFQATT, CDR2 SNEGSKA (reference sequence). CDR3 coding DNA: TGCAGTGCTAGCTCCGGACTAGCGGGAGCTTTTTCTCCCGGGGAGCTGTTTTTT. This gives the protein CSASSGLAGAFSPGELFF.

This clonotype has just a few counts. Since a much larger clone is just one base distant, this may be a read error. V usage is TRBV28 and J usage is TRBJ2-3; D ambiguous. This CDR3 spans 12 amino acids. Deletions cut 8 bases from V and 7 bases from J, with 13 bases between. Germline lookup yields CDR1 MDHEN and CDR2 SYDVKM. Written as DNA, the CDR3 is TGTGCCAGCGGTAGAGGCCTGAATACGCAGTATTTT. Amino acid sequence: CASGRGLNTQYF.

Concerning this clonotype: Since no conserved phenylalanine or tryptophan closes the CDR3, a read error is the likely cause. The chain has TRBV4-1 and TRBJ2-3, with 10 bases lining up with TRBD2. Germline CDR1 reads MGHRA; CDR2 reads YSYEKL. V gave up 1 base and J gave up 3 bases; unmatched junction bases: 4. This CDR3 has 16 amino acids. The CDR3, as DNA: TGCGCCAGCAGCCAAGCTGATAGCGGGGGGACAGATACGCAGTATCTC. It yields the protein CASSQADSGGTDTQYL.

This clonotype was observed at least ten times. This chain links TRBV19 with TRBJ2-7; weak D call: TRBD1 (5 bases). The length of the CDR3 is 15 residues. Trimming removed 3 bases at V and 1 base at J, with 13 bases between. CDR1 and CDR2 (germline): LNHDA, SQIVND (reference sequence). This CDR3 reads CASSMGPGDSYEQYF. The CDR3 nucleotides are TGTGCCAGTAGTATGGGGCCAGGAGATTCCTACGAGCAGTACTTC.

This clonotype was observed many times. V usage is TRBV28 and J usage is TRBJ2-7; D is undetermined. This CDR3 has 13 amino acids. The V and J ends lost 3 bases and 0 bases respectively, with 6 bases between them. Germline V gene data show CDR1 as MDHEN and CDR2 as SYDVKM. DNA of the CDR3: TGTGCCAGCAGTTTCTGGGACTCCTACGAGCAGTACTTC. This translates into CASSFWDSYEQYF.

J is TRBJ2-6 and V is TRBV2, with TRBD1 identical over 9 bases. The ends lost 3 bases at V and 0 bases at J; junction bases unmatched: 9. Germline values: CDR1 SNHLY, CDR2 FYNNEI. This CDR3 spans 19 amino acids. The CDR3 bases are TGTGCCAGCAGTGAGCTCCGGGACAGGGCTAGCTCTGGGGCCAACGTCCTGACTTTC. Protein sequence: CASSELRDRASSGANVLTF. The full variable domain, with the rest looked up from reference TRBV2 and TRBJ2-6, is EPEVTQTPSHQVTQMGQEVILRCVPISNHLYFYWYRQILGQKVEFLVSFYNNEISEKSEIFDDQFSVERPDGSNFTLKIRSTKLEDSAMYFCASSELRDRASSGANVLTFGAGSRLTVL.

Many counts were recorded for this clonotype. J is TRBJ2-6 and V is TRBV4-3; D gene unclear. Between the trimmed V and J ends, which lost 1 base and 0 bases, there was a span of 10 bases. From germline, CDR1 is LGHNA and CDR2 YSLEER. The CDR3 has 17 residues. The CDR3 bases are TGCGCCAGCAGCCAAGTGGCGAGGCACTCTGGGGCCAACGTCCTGACTTTC. Its translation: CASSQVARHSGANVLTF.

By sample share, this clonotype is medium-sized (0.01 to 0.1%). The chain is built from TRBV19 and TRBJ1-1; D uncertain. The CDR3 has 12 residues. Germline CDR1 is LNHDA and CDR2 is SQIVND (reference sequence). Between the trimmed V and J ends, which lost 3 bases and 1 base, there was a span of 3 bases. The CDR3 nucleotides read TGTGCCAGTAGTATTGGGAACACTGAAGCTTTCTTT. Amino acid sequence: CASSIGNTEAFF.

Concerning this clonotype itself: A read error may be the cause here, since a much bigger clone is one base away. This sequence joins TRBV2 and TRBJ1-6; TRBD1 matches 7 bases. This CDR3 has 15 amino acids. Germline CDR1 SNHLY, CDR2 FYNNEI. This chain's CDR3 is CTSSVGTADNSPLHF. CDR3 nucleotide sequence: TGTACCAGCAGTGTAGGGACAGCTGATAATTCACCCCTCCACTTT.

The chain joins TRBV29-1 to TRBJ2-1; D is undetermined. This CDR3 has 13 residues. The V gene's germline CDR1 is SQVTM and CDR2 ANQGSEA. Trimming cost V 2 bases and J 5 bases, with 10 bases left between them. In DNA form, the CDR3 reads TGCAGCGTTGAATTAGCCTCTAACAATGAGCAGTTCTTC. Translation gives CSVELASNNEQFF.

About this clonotype: Just one base apart from a much larger clone, this may be a read error. V and J are TRBV12-3 or TRBV12-4 and TRBJ2-1; D gene unclear. CDR3 length: 11 residues. Here the CDR3 DNA reads TGTGCCAGCAAGACCTACAATGAGCAGTCCTTC. This codes for CASKTYNEQSF.

This clonotype has at least ten counts. The chain uses TRBV28 and TRBJ2-2; the D gene is possibly TRBD2 (6 bases). V was trimmed by 7 bases and J by 7 bases, leaving 16 bases between them. The length of the CDR3 is 14 residues. Germline CDR1 MDHEN, CDR2 SYDVKM. The DNA for the CDR3 is TGTGCCAGCATCCACCGCGGGGCGGGCGGGGAGCTGTTTTTT. It translates to CASIHRGAGGELFF.

This clonotype was recorded at least ten times. The chain couples TRBV18 to TRBJ2-3; 9 bases match TRBD2. The length of the CDR3 is 15 residues. With V trimmed by 6 bases and J by 3 bases, 7 bases remained unmatched. From germline, CDR1 is KGHSH and CDR2 LQKENI. CDR3 residues: CASSPPGLATDTQYF. CDR3 DNA sequence: TGTGCCAGCTCCCCTCCGGGACTAGCAACAGATACGCAGTATTTT.

In its sample, this clonotype is medium-sized. The chain couples TRBV2 to TRBJ2-1, with 8 bases matching TRBD2. The CDR3 length is 12 residues. Germline V lookup: CDR1 SNHLY, CDR2 FYNNEI. V lost 7 bases, J lost 9 bases, and 5 bases stayed unmatched. The CDR3 loop reads CASKGLVGEQFF. CDR3 nucleotide sequence: TGTGCCAGCAAGGGACTAGTCGGTGAGCAGTTCTTC.

This clonotype was counted only a few times. The chain has TRBV4-1 and TRBJ2-7; 7 bases map to TRBD1. Per the germline V gene, CDR1 is MGHRA and CDR2 is YSYEKL. V lost 4 bases to trimming and J lost 4 bases; unmatched junction nucleotides: 13. There are 16 residues in the CDR3. CDR3 bases: TGCGCCAGCAGCCTAAGCCCGGGACAGACCCTGTACGAGCAGTACTTC. Protein sequence: CASSLSPGQTLYEQYF.

The sample holds many counts of this clonotype. CDR3 sequence (DNA): TGTGCCAGCAGCCGTAGCGGGAGTAGTGAGGAGACCCAGTACTTC. It encodes CASSRSGSSEETQYF. The chain combines TRBV7-6 with TRBJ2-5, with TRBD2 matching over 9 bases. After removal of 5 bases from V and 5 bases from J, the junction contained 9 bases not matched to a gene. The germline gives CDR1 SGHVS, CDR2 FNYEAQ. This CDR3 is built from 15 residues. The whole variable domain, remainder taken from reference TRBV7-6 and TRBJ2-5, is GAGVSQSPRYKVTKRGQDVALRCDPISGHVSLYWYRQALGQGPEFLTYFNYEAQQDKSGLPNDRFSAERPEGSISTLTIQRTEQRDSAMYRCASSRSGSSEETQYFGPGTRLLVL.

The chain joins TRBV23-1 to TRBJ2-7; no definite D call. TRBV23-1 falls under the ORF class, with uncertain function. The germline V and J ends were trimmed by 0 bases and 5 bases, with 17 bases remaining between them. CDR3 length equals 16 residues. The CDR3 here is CASSQSVKGSRHEQYF. CDR3 in DNA: TGCGCCAGCAGTCAATCAGTCAAAGGGTCTCGCCACGAGCAGTACTTC.

This clonotype was detected many times. The chain has TRBV30 and TRBJ2-3; D uncertain. Germline CDR1 reads GTSNPN; CDR2 reads SVGIG (reference sequence). Between the trimmed V and J ends, which lost 2 bases and 4 bases, there was a span of 10 bases. CDR3 length: 13 amino acids. The CDR3 DNA follows: TGTGCCTGGAGTATGTGGTCCGCAGATACGCAGTATTTT. Translation gives CAWSMWSADTQYF.

This CDR3 is CSADSGREGTQYF. CDR3 bases: TGCAGCGCCGATAGCGGGAGGGAAGGGACCCAGTACTTC. The chain couples TRBV29-1 to TRBJ2-5; TRBD2 aligns across 11 bases. The CDR3 has 13 residues. V lost 7 bases, J lost 7 bases, and 8 bases stayed unmatched. Germline loops: CDR1 SQVTM, CDR2 ANQGSEA.

The J gene is TRBJ2-1, the V gene TRBV5-8; 11 bases map to TRBD2. V lost 3 bases, J lost 4 bases, and 6 bases stayed unmatched. The CDR3 is 16 residues long. The germline V gene has CDR1 SGHTS and CDR2 YDEGEE. The CDR3 nucleotides are TGTGCCAGCAGCTCGACGGGACTAGCGGAGTACAATGAGCAGTTCTTC. It codes for CASSSTGLAEYNEQFF.

The table lists this clonotype with many counts. J is TRBJ1-5 and V is TRBV5-6; D is unresolved. The CDR3 consists of 14 residues. V was clipped by 0 bases and J by 1 base, with 5 bases between them. Germline V CDR1 and CDR2: SGHDT, YYEEEE. Here the CDR3 DNA reads TGTGCCAGCAGCTTGGGGCGGAGCAATCAGCCCCAGCATTTT. Translated: CASSLGRSNQPQHF.

This clonotype was counted ten times or more. The chain recombines TRBV6-1 with TRBJ2-1; TRBD2 might be the D (6 bases). Trimming shortened V by 7 bases and J by 2 bases, and 15 bases separated the two germline ends. CDR3 length: 15 residues. Germline CDR1 MNHNS, CDR2 SASEGT. The CDR3 loop reads CASTLGGGPYNEQFF. The CDR3 coding sequence is TGTGCCAGCACCCTAGGAGGAGGGCCCTACAATGAGCAGTTCTTC.

This clonotype appeared many times. The genes are TRBV4-3 and TRBJ2-7, with TRBD2 as a possible D gene (6 bases). V shed 0 bases and J shed 3 bases, with 15 bases lying between them. The CDR3 runs 16 residues. Germline V gene sequence: CDR1 LGHNA, CDR2 YSLEER. Written as DNA, the CDR3 is TGCGCCAGCAGCCAAGATGCGGTAGCGGAATTCTACGAGCAGTACTTC. It codes for CASSQDAVAEFYEQYF.

This clonotype has a count of ten or more. The rearrangement links TRBV11-2 to TRBJ2-5, with TRBD2 identical over 10 bases. The V segment lost 0 bases and the J segment 7 bases; nucleotides outside the gene matches: 17. CDR1 SGHAT and CDR2 FQNNGV come from the germline V gene. This CDR3 contains 19 residues. The CDR3 sequence is CASSLDVGLAGEPGWTQYF. For the CDR3, the DNA is TGTGCCAGCAGCTTAGACGTCGGTCTAGCGGGGGAGCCTGGTTGGACCCAGTACTTC.

A remark on this clonotype: A much bigger clone sits one base away, suggesting this may be a read error. The chain couples TRBV27 to TRBJ2-3; a possible D gene is TRBD2 (6 bases). V lost 8 bases and J lost 11, with 23 bases in between. From germline, CDR1 is MNHEY and CDR2 SMNVEV (reference sequence). The CDR3 runs to 14 residues. The CDR3 coding sequence is TGTGCCAGCGGGAACTTGTTTGGGGGGAATATGCAGTATTTT. It yields the protein CASGNLFGGNMQYF.

Worth noting for this clonotype: A much larger clone differs from this one at a single base, so this may be a read error. The rearrangement joins TRBV6-5 to TRBJ2-7, with a weak D call TRBD1 (6 bases). The V gene's germline CDR1 is MNHEY and CDR2 SVGAGI. The CDR3 has 13 residues. V lost 2 bases and J lost 9, with 14 bases in between. In DNA, the CDR3 is TGTGCCAGCAGTTACGGGGGCAACTCCGGGCAGTACTTC. This encodes CASSYGGNSGQYF.

This clonotype was seen ten or more times. This chain connects TRBV19 to TRBJ2-2, with D maybe TRBD2 (6 bases). Per germline, CDR1 LNHDA and CDR2 SQIVND (reference sequence). With 10 bases removed from V and 5 bases from J, the gap between germline ends came to 14 bases. The CDR3 has 13 amino acids. CDR3 DNA sequence: TGTGCCATCCCAGGACTAAGAACCGGGGAGCTGTTTTTT. Translated: CAIPGLRTGELFF.